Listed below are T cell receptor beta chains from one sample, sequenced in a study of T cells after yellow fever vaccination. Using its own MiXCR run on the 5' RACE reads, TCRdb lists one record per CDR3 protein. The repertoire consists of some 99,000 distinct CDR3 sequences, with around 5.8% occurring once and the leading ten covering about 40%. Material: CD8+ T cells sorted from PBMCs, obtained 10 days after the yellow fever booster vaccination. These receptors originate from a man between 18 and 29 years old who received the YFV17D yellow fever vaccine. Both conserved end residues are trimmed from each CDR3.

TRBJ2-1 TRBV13 ASSSTSNEQF
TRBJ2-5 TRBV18 ASSPGDRAQETQY
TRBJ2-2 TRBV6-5 ASSPDTIGELF
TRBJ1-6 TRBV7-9 ASSRDRGDNSPLH
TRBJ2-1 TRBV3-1 ASRGQGDYNEQF
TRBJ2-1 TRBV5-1 ASSLALAGGNNEQF
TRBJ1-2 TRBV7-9 ASSLGGWAVNYGYT
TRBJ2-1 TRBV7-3 ASSLGTSGYNEQF
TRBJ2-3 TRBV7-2 ASSRRPLAGSDTQY
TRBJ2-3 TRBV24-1 ATSASWGGAGTDTQY
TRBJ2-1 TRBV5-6 ASRRGQDRPYNEQF